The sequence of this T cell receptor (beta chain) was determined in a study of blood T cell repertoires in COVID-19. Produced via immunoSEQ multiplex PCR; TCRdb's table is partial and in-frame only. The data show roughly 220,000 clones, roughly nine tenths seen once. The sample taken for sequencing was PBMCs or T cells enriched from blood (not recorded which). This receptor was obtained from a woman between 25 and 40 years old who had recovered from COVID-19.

CDR3: CASSLEEEQFF. Here the CDR3 DNA reads TGTGCCAGCAGCTTGGAGGAAGAGCAGTTCTTC. This sequence joins TRBV7-9 and TRBJ2-1; the D gene is possibly TRBD2 (5 bases). CDR1 SEHNR and CDR2 FQNEAQ come from the germline V gene (reference sequence). The CDR3 extends over 11 amino acids. Trimming cost V 3 bases and J 10 bases, with 7 bases left between them.